Each of the 18 T cell receptor beta chains below was sequenced from the same sample in a study of control samples from healthy donors and cancer patients. The method was immunoSEQ multiplex PCR; TCRdb's version includes in-frame clones alone and lacks a portion of them. This table has about 410,000 clones, about 93% appearing once. Sequencing used PBMCs. The source of these receptors is a man in his forties with head and neck cancer.

The J gene is TRBJ2-7, the V gene TRBV30, with D maybe TRBD2 (5 bases). V gave up 2 bases and J gave up 3 bases, with 14 bases separating them. CDR1 is GTSNPN and CDR2 is SVGIG in the germline V gene (reference sequence). The CDR3 is 14 residues long. The CDR3 bases are TGTGCCTGGAGTCAGGCAGGCGGAGGCTACGAGCAGTACTTC. Translation: CAWSQAGGGYEQYF.

Details on this clone: A read error may account for a junction end that differs from germline. The chain carries TRBV30 and TRBJ2-2, with D perhaps being TRBD1 or TRBD2 (5 bases each). Germline-derived CDR1 and CDR2 are GTSNPN and SVGIG (reference sequence). The CDR3 sequence is 14 residues long. CDR3 protein: CAWRQGIGPGEPFF. CDR3 DNA: TGTGCCTGGAGGCAGGGAATAGGACCCGGGGAGCCGTTTTTT.

This chain's CDR3 is CASSQGPGTYEQYF. Here the CDR3 DNA reads TGTGCCAGCAGCCAAGGACCGGGGACTTACGAGCAGTACTTC. V gene TRBV3-1 (or the pseudogene TRBV3-2) combines with J gene TRBJ2-7, with D possibly TRBD2 on 6 matching bases. Trimming left V 1 base short and J 4 bases short, with 11 bases between. Germline V CDR1 and CDR2: LGHDT, YNNKEL (reference sequence). The CDR3 runs 14 residues.

This clone was observed a handful of times. V gene TRBV5-5 combines with J gene TRBJ1-4; D possibly corresponds to TRBD1 (6 bases). Trimming removed 1 base at V and 5 bases at J, with 9 bases between. The CDR3 totals 14 residues. Germline-derived CDR1 and CDR2 are SGHKS and YYEKEE (reference sequence). Here the CDR3 reads CASSLTGWNEKLFF. The CDR3 region has the DNA TGTGCCAGCAGCTTGACAGGGTGGAATGAAAAACTGTTTTTT.

This chain links TRBV10-3 with TRBJ1-5; no reliable D call. V was clipped by 7 bases and J by 5 bases, with 12 bases between them. The CDR3 totals 13 residues. Germline V gene sequence: CDR1 ENHRY, CDR2 SYGVKD. The CDR3 nucleotides are TGTGCCATCAATAGGGAGTACGATCAGCCCCAGCATTTT. Translating it yields CAINREYDQPQHF.

This clone was observed a few times. The V call is TRBV6-5, the J call TRBJ1-6; 7 nucleotides align to TRBD1. The CDR3 contains 13 residues. Germline CDR1 and CDR2: MNHEY and SVGAGI. The ends lost 7 bases at V and 9 bases at J; junction bases unmatched: 6. The CDR3 bases are TGTGCCAGCACTCCTTCAGGGGGTTCACCCCTCCACTTT. Residues: CASTPSGGSPLHF.

This sequence joins TRBV19 and TRBJ2-2, with D tentatively TRBD2 (6 bases). Trimming took 3 bases from V and 8 from J, leaving 10 bases between them. Looked up from germline, CDR1 is LNHDA and CDR2 is SQIVND (reference sequence). The CDR3 is made up of 13 amino acids. The CDR3 sequence: CASSMGGFGELFF. CDR3 nucleotide sequence: TGTGCCAGTAGTATGGGGGGATTTGGGGAGCTGTTTTTT.

The chain carries TRBV3-1 (or the pseudogene TRBV3-2) and TRBJ2-7, with D possibly being TRBD1 (6 bases). The CDR3 has 17 residues. The germline V and J ends were trimmed by 1 base and 0 bases, with 16 bases remaining between them. Germline-derived CDR1 and CDR2 are LGHDT and YNNKEL (reference sequence). The CDR3 coding sequence is TGTGCCAGCAGCCAAGGGTTCTGGACAGCGAGCTCCTACGAGCAGTACTTC. Its translation is CASSQGFWTASSYEQYF.

A few counts support this clone. The CDR3 DNA reads TGTGCCTGTCCCCCTAGCGGGAGCAGTACAGAGCAGTTCTTC. Amino acids: CACPPSGSSTEQFF. This chain joins TRBV30 and TRBJ2-1; 10 nucleotides match TRBD2. V shed 6 bases and J 10 bases; nucleotides not matched to a gene: 12. The V gene's germline CDR1 is GTSNPN and CDR2 SVGIG (reference sequence). The CDR3 sequence is 14 residues long.

The chain employs TRBV7-9 and TRBJ2-3; D ambiguous. Germline V gene lookup returns CDR1 SEHNR and CDR2 FQNEAQ (reference sequence). V was cut by 2 bases and J by 2 bases, with 14 bases left in between. The CDR3 totals 16 residues. CDR3 DNA sequence: TGTGCCAGCAGCTTACCAGACACTTTCCCCACAGATACGCAGTATTTT. Its protein is CASSLPDTFPTDTQYF.

The chain combines TRBV5-1 with TRBJ1-1, with a possible D match to TRBD1 (5 bases). The CDR3 is 13 amino acids. The germline V gene has CDR1 SGHRS and CDR2 YFSETQ. V shed 0 bases and J shed 7 bases, with 10 bases lying between them. CDR3 sequence: CASSLGGAGEAFF. In DNA form, the CDR3 reads TGCGCCAGCAGCTTGGGCGGGGCAGGTGAAGCTTTCTTT.

This sequence joins TRBV15 and TRBJ1-2; 8 nucleotides agree with TRBD1. From germline, CDR1 is LNHNV and CDR2 YYDKDF (reference sequence). The CDR3 has 14 residues. The V gene end was trimmed by 5 bases and the J gene end by 6 bases; junction bases not matched to a gene: 8. CDR3 DNA: TGTGCCACCAGCGGGGGACAGGCCTCGAATGGCTACACCTTC. Translation gives CATSGGQASNGYTF.

The V gene is TRBV10-2, the J gene TRBJ1-4; D remains ambiguous. V dropped 6 bases and J dropped 6 bases, with 8 bases sitting between them. CDR1 WSHSY and CDR2 SAAADI come from the germline V gene. The CDR3 runs to 12 residues. The CDR3 region is CASRGLDEKLFF. In DNA, the CDR3 is TGCGCCAGCAGAGGACTGGATGAAAAACTGTTTTTT.

This rearrangement joins TRBV6-6 to TRBJ2-5; D not certain. Looked up from germline, CDR1 is MNHNY and CDR2 is SVGAGI (reference sequence). V was cut by 0 bases and J by 2 bases, with 10 bases left in between. The CDR3 has 15 amino acids. The CDR3 nucleotides are TGTGCCAGCAGTTACTCTCCCGGCAGTCAAGAGACCCAGTACTTC. Translation gives CASSYSPGSQETQYF.

This CDR3 is CATSPAGAGPADGYTF. The CDR3 region has the DNA TGTGCCACCTCCCCCGCCGGGGCCGGACCCGCAGATGGCTACACCTTC. The genes are TRBV24-1 and TRBJ1-2; a possible D gene is TRBD1 (5 bases). The CDR3 extends over 16 amino acids. The germline V and J ends were trimmed by 9 bases and 6 bases, with 25 bases remaining between them. CDR1 is KGHDR, CDR2 SFDVKD, per germline.

The chain carries TRBV5-8 and TRBJ1-1; D may be TRBD1 (5 bases). Looked up from germline, CDR1 is SGHTS and CDR2 is YDEGEE. V lost 2 bases and J lost 0, with 11 bases in between. The CDR3 runs 15 residues. CDR3 sequence reads: CASSFEWGLNTEAFF. In nucleotides, the CDR3 is TGTGCCAGCAGCTTTGAATGGGGGTTGAACACTGAAGCTTTCTTT.

CDR3 nucleotide sequence: TGCGCCAGCAGCCCACAGGGGGTCCTTTACAATGAGCAGTTCTTC. The encoded protein is CASSPQGVLYNEQFF. The chain links TRBV4-1 to TRBJ2-1, with 8 bases identical to TRBD1. The CDR3 loop spans 15 amino acids. The V and J ends lost 4 bases and 4 bases, in that order; junction bases with no gene match: 6. Germline CDR1 is MGHRA and CDR2 is YSYEKL.

The chain uses TRBV3-1 (or the pseudogene TRBV3-2) and TRBJ2-5; TRBD2 aligns across 13 bases. Germline V gene lookup returns CDR1 LGHDT and CDR2 YNNKEL (reference sequence). The CDR3 is made up of 16 amino acids. With 2 bases clipped from V and 6 bases from J, the junction kept 6 bases outside the gene matches. Here the CDR3 DNA reads TGTGCCAGCAGCCAACCGGGACTAGCGGGATTGAAGACCCAGTACTTC. It specifies CASSQPGLAGLKTQYF.